This TCR beta chain was documented in a study of beta chain features in type 1 diabetes. Study-level findings and limits: People with Type 1 diabetes carried modestly yet significantly shorter TCRB CDR3s in all four CD4+ subsets. The naive, central memory and Treg TCRB repertoires looked more alike in patients than they did in healthy donors. Patients with type 1 diabetes carried fewer insertions and had more deletions at their VDJ junctions.

The CDR3 has 18 residues. Looked up from germline, CDR1 is LGHNA and CDR2 is YNFKEQ. With V trimmed by 0 bases and J by 4 bases, 14 bases remained unmatched. Expressed TCRB transcripts got sequenced, as all isolated RNA was reverse transcribed. Clones were sequenced by immunoSEQ multiplex PCR, and TCRdb holds only the in-frame ones, with some missing. The sample shows approximately 43,000 clones, approximately 61% of them seen only once. This clone was observed a handful of times. As yet, its antigen is unknown. The TCR was taken from a man aged 25 to 40 with type 1 diabetes. Some clones in this sample may be carry-over from other donors' samples. The rearrangement joins TRBV4-2 to TRBJ1-1, with 7 bases lining up with TRBD1. The sample was Tregs from blood. CDR3 nucleotides: TGTGCCAGCAGCCAAGAGCGGGACAGAGGTCCCTTGAGCACTGAAGCTTTCTTT. It is translated as CASSQERDRGPLSTEAFF.